The 5 T cell receptor beta chains presented below share a single source sample, sequenced in a study of T-cell reconstitution after alpha-beta-depleted transplantation in children (dated by TCRdb to between 2015 and 2016). Libraries were constructed by PCR. The sequencing machine was an Illumina HiSeq 2500. To normalize quantification of the TCRbeta repertoire, the TCR libraries were built with molecular barcoding that relied on unique molecular identifiers. Using fastp trimming at Q25 and MiXCR clonotype assembly, TCRdb reanalyzed the public sequencing data and kept in-frame beta chains. Entries that share a CDR3 protein sequence are merged under the most common genes and DNA. Within this sample are hundreds of thousands of distinct CDR3 sequences, with around 17% of them counted one time only. The leading ten clones occupy around 5% of the sample. The label giving this sample's treatment or condition can be read as: allogeneic hematopoietic cell transplantation with graft depleted of TCRalphabeta T cells and CD19 B cells.

This specimen was PBMCs, mostly from graft donor cells, taken 360 days after TCRalphabeta/CD19-depleted stem cell transplant. These receptors originate from a male patient younger than 18 who had a stem cell transplant for acute lymphoblastic leukemia, so the T cells may come from the graft donor.

This clonotype was seen a handful of times. CDR3 DNA sequence: TGTGCCAGCAGCTTAACAGCGTCGGCCTCCTACGAGCAGTACTTC. Translation: CASSLTASASYEQYF. The chain recombines TRBV7-3 with TRBJ2-7; no clear D gene. The germline V gene has CDR1 SGHTA and CDR2 FQGTGA. CDR3 length: 15 amino acids. Trimming took 0 bases from V and 0 from J, leaving 9 bases between them.

The sample holds many counts of this clonotype. The chain recombines TRBV5-1 with TRBJ1-5; TRBD1 matches at 8 bases. Germline V gene sequence: CDR1 SGHRS, CDR2 YFSETQ. The J segment lost 6 bases and the V segment lost 2 bases, leaving 1 base of the junction unmatched. This CDR3 is built from 13 residues. CDR3 DNA: TGCGCCAGCAGCTTCGACAGGGGTCAGCCCCAGCATTTT. Translated, it gives CASSFDRGQPQHF.

Concerning this clonotype: The conserved phenylalanine or tryptophan is not found at the CDR3 terminus, so this likely reflects a read error. The gene calls are TRBV4-1 and TRBJ1-1, with unresolved D. CDR1 is MGHRA, CDR2 YSYEKL, per germline. This CDR3 is built from 14 residues. V lost 0 bases and J 1 base, leaving 6 bases between the germline ends. The CDR3 sequence: CASSQEQTNTEAFI. CDR3 nucleotides: TGCGCCAGCAGCCAAGAACAGACGAACACTGAAGCTTTCATT.

The genes are TRBV20-1 and TRBJ1-2; unclear D gene. The V end was cut by 6 bases, the J end by 4 bases, with 9 bases between. CDR1 is DFQATT and CDR2 is SNEGSKA in the germline V gene (reference sequence). This CDR3 is 11 amino acids long. CDR3 in DNA: TGCAGTGCACCGAATCGCTATGGCTACACCTTC. Residues: CSAPNRYGYTF.

This clonotype was counted only a few times. The chain couples TRBV4-2 to TRBJ2-1; D is unresolved. V lost 7 bases to trimming and J lost 0 bases, with 25 bases between them. CDR1 LGHNA and CDR2 YNFKEQ come from the germline V gene. CDR3 size: 19 residues. The CDR3 here is CASTPAQLRLFSSYNEQFF. The CDR3 DNA sequence: TGTGCCAGCACCCCCGCGCAGCTTCGCCTATTCAGCTCCTACAATGAGCAGTTCTTC.